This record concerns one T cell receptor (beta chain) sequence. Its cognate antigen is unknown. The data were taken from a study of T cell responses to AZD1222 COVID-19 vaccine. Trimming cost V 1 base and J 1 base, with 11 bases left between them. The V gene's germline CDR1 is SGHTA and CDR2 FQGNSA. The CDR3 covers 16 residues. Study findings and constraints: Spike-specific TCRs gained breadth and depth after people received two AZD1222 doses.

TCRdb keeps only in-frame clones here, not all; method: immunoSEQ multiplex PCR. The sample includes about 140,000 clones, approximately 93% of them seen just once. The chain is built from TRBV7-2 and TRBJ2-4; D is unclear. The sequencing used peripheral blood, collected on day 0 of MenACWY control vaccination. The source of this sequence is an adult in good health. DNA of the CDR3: TGTGCCAGCAGCTTAGTTTTGGGGAATGCCAAAAACATTCAGTACTTC. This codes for CASSLVLGNAKNIQYF.